This TCR beta chain is from a study of regulatory T cells in long-lasting Graves disease. In building TCR beta libraries, iRepertoire HTBI primers were used together with Arm-PCR of CDR3 regions. One entry per CDR3 protein results from TCRdb running MiXCR on the multiplex PCR reads. The data show 200,000 to 250,000 distinct CDR3 sequences, about 17% seen once. Time point in this sample: newly diagnosed GD, antithyroid drugs for less than 3 months. The TCR library was prepared using RNA isolated from PBMCs. V was trimmed by 4 bases and J by 9 bases, leaving 16 bases between them. There are 14 residues in the CDR3. This clonotype has at least ten counts.

The TCR was taken from a female donor with Graves disease. Sample: peripheral blood mononuclear cells (PBMCs), taken at new diagnosis, from a patient treated with antithyroid drugs. The chain employs TRBV12-3 or TRBV12-4 and TRBJ2-1, with D possibly being TRBD1 or TRBD2 (5 bases each). CDR3 region: CASSSPLGAGEQFF. The CDR3 DNA reads TGTGCCAGCAGTTCACCCCTCGGGGCGGGTGAGCAGTTCTTC.